What follows are 2 T cell receptor beta chains derived from one specimen sequenced in a study of T cell clonality in common variable immunodeficiency. Repertoires were generated with immunoSEQ multiplex PCR, while TCRdb's copy carries only in-frame clones and drops some. This repertoire holds about 66,000 clones, and none appear only once. Sequenced sample: peripheral blood mononuclear cells. The receptor set was obtained from a person between 18 and 69 years old in good health.

This clone was picked up many times. The read terminates 3 residues before the CDR3 end, so the remaining end is supplied by the germline J gene. The chain uses TRBV19 and TRBJ1-1; the D gene is possibly TRBD1 (5 bases). Germline CDR1 is LNHDA and CDR2 is SQIVND (reference sequence). This CDR3 is 14 amino acids long. With 5 bases removed from V and 5 bases from J, the gap between germline ends came to 15 bases. This CDR3 reads CASSLQGSVTEAFF. The CDR3 bases that were read are TGTGCCAGTAGTCTTCAGGGTTCAGTGACTGAA. Full variable domain (outside the CDR3, taken from reference TRBV19 and TRBJ1-1): DGGITQSPKYLFRKEGQNVTLSCEQNLNHDAMYWYRQDPGQGLRLIYYSQIVNDFQKGDIAEGYSVSREKKESFPLTVTSAQKNPTAFYLCASSLQGSVTEAFFGQGTRLTVV.

This clone was detected many times. The sequence runs out 3 residues before the end of the CDR3; the remainder is reconstructed from the germline J gene. The V gene is TRBV20-1, the J gene TRBJ2-7; weak D call: TRBD1 (5 bases). Between the trimmed V and J ends, which lost 4 bases and 5 bases, there was a span of 21 bases. This CDR3 comprises 15 residues. Germline loops: CDR1 DFQATT, CDR2 SNEGSKA (reference sequence). Incomplete CDR3 DNA: TGCAGTGCTAAGGAAAGCCATAGGGGTCGGAACGAG. It translates to CSAKESHRGRNE. The whole CDR3 reads CSAKESHRGRNEQYF.